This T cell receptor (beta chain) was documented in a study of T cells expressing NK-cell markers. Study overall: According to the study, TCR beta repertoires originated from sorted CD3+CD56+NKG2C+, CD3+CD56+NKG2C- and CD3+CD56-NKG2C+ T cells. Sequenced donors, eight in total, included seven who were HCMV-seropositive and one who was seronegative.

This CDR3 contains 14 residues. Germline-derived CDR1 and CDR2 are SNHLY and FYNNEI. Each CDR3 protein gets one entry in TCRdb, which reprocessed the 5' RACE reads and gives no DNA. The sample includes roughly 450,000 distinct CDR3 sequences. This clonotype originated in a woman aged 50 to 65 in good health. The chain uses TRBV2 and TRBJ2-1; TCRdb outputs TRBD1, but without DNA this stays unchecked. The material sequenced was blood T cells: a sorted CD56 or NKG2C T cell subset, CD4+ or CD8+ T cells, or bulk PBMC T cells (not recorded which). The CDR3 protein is CASMTDRVGNEQFF.